The 26 T cell receptor beta chains below come from one sample, sequenced in a study of shared clonotypes between healthy human individuals (dated by TCRdb to the early 2020s). The protocol used for the library was the immunoSEQ multiplex PCR assay. In its TCRdb copy, this immuneACCESS table keeps in-frame sequences only and misses some clones. Where compared with another copy, unresolved V genes explain less than half of these, and the others have no known cause. The sample table lists about 1.5 million clones, 96% of them with a count of one. 0.95% to 1.5% of the sample comes from the top ten. Sequenced input: naive CD4+ T cells sorted from blood. The label giving this sample's cell subset or site can be read as: CD45RA+ positively selected. The receptors derive from a man aged 25 to 45 in good health.

This clone was counted once. J is TRBJ2-3 and V is TRBV5-6, with D tentatively TRBD1 (6 bases). The CDR3 has 15 residues. Trimming removed 5 bases from V and 0 bases from J, with 13 bases in between. Looked up from germline, CDR1 is SGHDT and CDR2 is YYEEEE. The CDR3 nucleotides are TGTGCCAGCAGACCCCTGGGGGCGAGCACAGATACGCAGTATTTT. Translating gives CASRPLGASTDTQYF. The entire variable domain, with the rest obtained from reference TRBV5-6 and TRBJ2-3, is as follows: DAGVTQSPTHLIKTRGQQVTLRCSPKSGHDTVSWYQQALGQGPQFIFQYYEEEERQRGNFPDRFSGHQFPNYSSELNVNALLLGDSALYLCASRPLGASTDTQYFGPGTRLTVL.

The chain employs TRBV2 and TRBJ1-2; TRBD1 aligns across 7 bases. This CDR3 has 15 residues. Germline loops: CDR1 SNHLY, CDR2 FYNNEI. V was pared by 5 bases and J by 4 bases, with 10 bases of the junction left unmatched. CDR3 sequence reads: CASSSLGGGGYGYTF. In nucleotides, the CDR3 is TGTGCCAGCAGTTCCCTTGGAGGGGGCGGCTATGGCTACACCTTC.

The chain joins TRBV9 to TRBJ1-4; 8 bases agree with TRBD1. The CDR3 has 16 amino acids. V gave up 0 bases and J gave up 6 bases; unmatched junction bases: 7. Germline CDR1 is SGDLS and CDR2 is YYNGEE. The CDR3 DNA sequence: TGTGCCAGCAGCGTAGACCGCGCAGGGGGCGATGAAAAACTGTTTTTT. Translating it yields CASSVDRAGGDEKLFF.

The rearrangement links TRBV5-1 to TRBJ2-7; 8 bases align to TRBD1. CDR3 size: 14 residues. Germline values: CDR1 SGHRS, CDR2 YFSETQ. V dropped 0 bases and J dropped 1; count of bases not matched to a gene: 0. The CDR3: CASSLGDRSYEQYF. The CDR3 DNA is TGCGCCAGCAGCTTGGGGGACAGGTCCTACGAGCAGTACTTC.

The V and J genes are TRBV7-8 and TRBJ2-1; 14 bases map to TRBD2. With V trimmed by 4 bases and J by 0 bases, 8 bases remained unmatched. Per germline, CDR1 SGHVS and CDR2 FQNEAQ. The CDR3 contains 19 residues. The CDR3 here is CASSSQGLAGGPSYNEQFF. The DNA of the CDR3 is TGTGCCAGCAGCTCACAAGGACTAGCGGGGGGTCCCTCCTACAATGAGCAGTTCTTC.

The V and J genes are TRBV5-1 and TRBJ2-2, with D perhaps given as TRBD1 or TRBD2 (5 bases each). V shed 5 bases and J shed 2 bases, with 10 bases lying between them. Germline lookup yields CDR1 SGHRS and CDR2 YFSETQ. The CDR3 is 14 amino acids. The CDR3 DNA follows: TGCGCCAGCAGAGAGGGACCAAACACCGGGGAGCTGTTTTTT. Residues: CASREGPNTGELFF. The full variable domain, its missing parts supplied by reference TRBV5-1 and TRBJ2-2, is KAGVTQTPRYLIKTRGQQVTLSCSPISGHRSVSWYQQTPGQGLQFLFEYFSETQRNKGNFPGRFSGRQFSNSRSEMNVSTLELGDSALYLCASREGPNTGELFFGEGSRLTVL.

The chain is built from TRBV28 and TRBJ2-7; D gene unclear. The CDR3 covers 14 residues. Germline CDR1 and CDR2: MDHEN and SYDVKM. V lost 5 bases and J 5 bases, leaving 16 bases between the germline ends. The CDR3 sequence is CASSLQPASDEQYF. In nucleotides, the CDR3 is TGTGCCAGCAGTCTCCAGCCCGCATCGGACGAGCAGTACTTC.

This clone was seen a few times. The J gene is TRBJ1-2, the V gene TRBV7-6; possibly TRBD1 for D (5 bases). The CDR3 runs to 13 residues. The germline V gene has CDR1 SGHVS and CDR2 FNYEAQ. The ends were cut back, 5 bases at V and 8 bases at J, with 15 bases in the middle. The CDR3 region is CASSPPQATGYTF. In nucleotides, the CDR3 is TGTGCCAGCAGCCCGCCACAGGCCACGGGCTACACCTTC. The variable domain in full, with the rest retrieved from reference TRBV7-6 and TRBJ1-2, is GAGVSQSPRYKVTKRGQDVALRCDPISGHVSLYWYRQALGQGPEFLTYFNYEAQQDKSGLPNDRFSAERPEGSISTLTIQRTEQRDSAMYRCASSPPQATGYTFGSGTRLTVV.

This clone was observed once. This chain links TRBV10-3 with TRBJ2-7; D uncertain. Trimming stripped 6 bases from V and 1 base from J, with 13 bases between. This CDR3 comprises 14 residues. Germline CDR1 and CDR2: ENHRY and SYGVKD. This CDR3 reads CAIRSDTSSYEQYF. CDR3 DNA: TGTGCCATCAGGAGCGACACTTCTTCCTACGAGCAGTACTTC.

The V call is TRBV18, the J call TRBJ2-7; D tentatively reads TRBD1 or TRBD2 (5 bases each). The germline V gene encodes CDR1 KGHSH and CDR2 LQKENI. V gave up 4 bases and J gave up 2 bases, with 12 bases separating them. This CDR3 is 14 amino acids long. The DNA of the CDR3 is TGTGCCAGCTCACGGGGGACGCGAGCCTACGAGCAGTACTTC. It codes for CASSRGTRAYEQYF.

The CDR3: CASSPPAGREVTQYF. CDR3 coding DNA: TGTGCCAGCTCACCACCGGCGGGGCGGGAGGTGACCCAGTACTTC. The rearrangement uses TRBV18 and TRBJ2-5; 8 nucleotides line up with TRBD2. CDR1 and CDR2 from the germline V gene are KGHSH and LQKENI. With 0 bases clipped from V and 7 bases from J, the junction kept 7 bases outside the gene matches. CDR3 length: 15 amino acids.

The rearrangement joins TRBV5-8 to TRBJ2-4; D might be TRBD2 (5 bases). The V gene lost 4 bases and the J gene lost 1 base, with 15 bases spanning the gap. CDR1 and CDR2 from the germline V gene are SGHTS and YDEGEE. The CDR3 runs to 16 residues. CDR3 coding DNA: TGTGCCAGCAGCAGATCGGGGATCAATGCCAAAAACATTCAGTACTTC. The encoded protein is CASSRSGINAKNIQYF.

The rearrangement joins TRBV5-4 to TRBJ1-2; tentative D call: TRBD1 (6 bases). The germline V gene encodes CDR1 SGHNT and CDR2 YYREEE (reference sequence). This CDR3 has 19 amino acids. The V end lost 4 bases, the J end lost 7 bases, and 32 bases lay between the germline ends. The CDR3 loop is CASSGGGGPTSSPPSGYTF. The CDR3 coding sequence is TGTGCCAGCAGCGGCGGCGGGGGGCCGACTTCGAGTCCTCCCTCTGGCTACACCTTC.

V is TRBV13 and J is TRBJ2-2; the match to TRBD2 covers 10 bases. J lost 2 bases, V lost 0 bases, and 15 bases had no gene match. Germline V CDR1 and CDR2: PRHDT, FYEKMQ (reference sequence). The CDR3 length is 21 residues. The CDR3: CASSLGLGLAGVSSNTGELFF. DNA of the CDR3: TGTGCCAGCAGCTTAGGATTGGGGCTAGCGGGAGTAAGTTCTAACACCGGGGAGCTGTTTTTT.

This clone appeared once. This chain joins TRBV29-1 and TRBJ2-5; no definite D call. Germline V gene lookup returns CDR1 SQVTM and CDR2 ANQGSEA. The ends were cut back, 3 bases at V and 1 base at J, with 9 bases in the middle. The CDR3 contains 13 residues. CDR3 sequence: CSVDLVFQETQYF. The CDR3 region has the DNA TGCAGCGTTGATTTGGTATTCCAAGAGACCCAGTACTTC.

The genes are TRBV7-2 and TRBJ1-5; D is unclear. Per the germline V gene, CDR1 is SGHTA and CDR2 is FQGNSA. The CDR3 has 13 residues. Trimming removed 1 base from V and 7 bases from J, with 8 bases in between. CDR3 residues: CASSLVVSQPQHF. The CDR3 nucleotides are TGTGCCAGCAGCTTAGTTGTGAGCCAGCCCCAGCATTTT.

The V gene is TRBV6-5, the J gene TRBJ2-7; tentative D call: TRBD2 (7 bases). The CDR3 runs to 15 residues. V lost 0 bases, J lost 3 bases, and 12 bases lay in between. Germline-derived CDR1 and CDR2 are MNHEY and SVGAGI. The CDR3 region is CASSYSTGGHYEQYF. DNA for the CDR3: TGTGCCAGCAGTTACTCGACGGGGGGCCACTACGAGCAGTACTTC.

The chain combines TRBV9 with TRBJ1-1, with 11 bases matching TRBD1. CDR1 SGDLS and CDR2 YYNGEE come from the germline V gene. There are 17 residues in the CDR3. J gave up 2 bases and V 3 bases, and 9 bases lay outside the gene matches. CDR3 amino acids: CASSELGQGALNTEAFF. The CDR3 DNA reads as TGTGCCAGCAGCGAGCTTGGACAGGGGGCCTTAAACACTGAAGCTTTCTTT.

The rearrangement joins TRBV9 to TRBJ1-2; the D gene is possibly TRBD1 (5 bases). Germline loops: CDR1 SGDLS, CDR2 YYNGEE. This CDR3 is built from 15 residues. V lost 1 base and J lost 9, with 19 bases in between. The CDR3 protein is CASSVSNGAFGRYTF. The CDR3, as DNA: TGTGCCAGCAGCGTATCTAATGGGGCTTTTGGTCGCTACACCTTC.

The V and J genes are TRBV2 and TRBJ1-2; TRBD1 matches 7 bases. V was clipped by 3 bases and J by 5 bases; unmatched bases: 12. This CDR3 has 16 amino acids. Germline V gene data show CDR1 as SNHLY and CDR2 as FYNNEI. CDR3 sequence reads: CASSETRPGTAYGYTF. Written as DNA, the CDR3 is TGTGCCAGCAGTGAGACCCGGCCCGGGACAGCTTATGGCTACACCTTC.

This clone was picked up one time. This rearrangement joins TRBV4-1 to TRBJ1-5, with 7 nucleotides matching TRBD1. The CDR3 loop spans 17 amino acids. CDR1 is MGHRA and CDR2 is YSYEKL in the germline V gene. With 0 bases clipped from V and 5 bases from J, the junction kept 10 bases outside the gene matches. The CDR3 coding sequence is TGCGCCAGCAGCCAAGACGAGTACAGGGGTCGTTATCAGCCCCAGCATTTT. It translates to CASSQDEYRGRYQPQHF.

The chain uses TRBV18 and TRBJ2-1; D unresolved. The germline CDR1 and CDR2 sequences are KGHSH and LQKENI. The CDR3 extends over 12 amino acids. V was pared by 1 base and J by 6 bases, with 4 bases between. This chain's CDR3 is CASSPRRNEQFF. CDR3 DNA sequence: TGTGCCAGCTCACCACGGCGCAATGAGCAGTTCTTC.

This chain joins TRBV5-1 and TRBJ2-5; D unclear. The CDR3 spans 18 residues. Per the germline V gene, CDR1 is SGHRS and CDR2 is YFSETQ. The V gene lost 0 bases and the J gene lost 6 bases, with 24 bases spanning the gap. The CDR3 spells CASSLELSRRERSKTQYF. For the CDR3, the DNA is TGCGCCAGCAGCTTGGAGCTTTCCCGGCGAGAGCGATCGAAGACCCAGTACTTC.

The chain links TRBV7-3 to TRBJ2-5; TRBD2 is a possible D gene (6 bases). Looked up from germline, CDR1 is SGHTA and CDR2 is FQGTGA. Trimming took off 2 bases at V and 1 base at J, with 14 bases between the two ends. CDR3 length: 16 amino acids. CDR3 sequence reads: CASSLDPRERQETQYF. The CDR3 region has the DNA TGTGCCAGCAGCTTAGATCCCCGGGAGCGCCAAGAGACCCAGTACTTC.

The chain carries TRBV7-2 and TRBJ2-1, with a weak D call TRBD1 (5 bases). Germline V gene lookup returns CDR1 SGHTA and CDR2 FQGNSA. Trimming pared 5 bases from V and 0 bases from J, leaving 11 bases between. The CDR3 totals 15 residues. In DNA form, the CDR3 reads TGTGCCAGCAGCCTCAGGGCGATCTCCTACAATGAGCAGTTCTTC. It specifies CASSLRAISYNEQFF.

This sequence joins TRBV11-3 and TRBJ1-2; D possibly corresponds to TRBD1 (6 bases). Trimming took off 5 bases at V and 7 bases at J, with 20 bases between the two ends. This CDR3 has 15 residues. Germline lookup yields CDR1 SGHNT and CDR2 YENEEA. CDR3: CASSQRDTPNGGYTF. The CDR3 nucleotides read TGTGCCAGCAGCCAGCGGGACACCCCCAATGGTGGCTACACCTTC. Supplemented by reference TRBV11-3 and TRBJ1-2, the full variable domain reads EAGVVQSPRYKIIEKKQPVAFWCNPISGHNTLYWYLQNLGQGPELLIRYENEEAVDDSQLPKDRFSAERLKGVDSTLKIQPAELGDSAVYLCASSQRDTPNGGYTFGSGTRLTVV.